Below, one T cell receptor (beta chain) is given with its context. The data stem from a study of blood T cell repertoires in COVID-19. Looking at the study overall: The study drew acute and convalescent COVID-19 samples from the United States, Italy and Spain. Sources were T cells, B-cell-depleted T cells, or PBMCs; the material itself was cDNA or gDNA.

The CDR3 extends over 17 amino acids. Germline V lookup: CDR1 LGHNA, CDR2 YSLEER. Between the trimmed V and J ends, which lost 0 bases and 0 bases, there was a span of 12 bases. In the original analysis: The assay estimated nucleated cells by amplifying reference gene primers. Only in-frame clones appear in the TCRdb table, and some are missing; sequencing was by immunoSEQ multiplex PCR. The V and J calls and the clone size are those of that table, but D and trimming were determined from the DNA. The sample has more than 200,000 clones, around 90% seen once. The rearrangement links TRBV4-3 to TRBJ1-5, with unresolved D. The sequence derives from a woman aged 55-70 years with COVID-19, enrolled during active disease. Sequencing was performed on peripheral blood. The CDR3 coding sequence is TGCGCCAGCAGCCAAGACCTCCCACTCTCTAGCAATCAGCCCCAGCATTTT. This translates into CASSQDLPLSSNQPQHF.